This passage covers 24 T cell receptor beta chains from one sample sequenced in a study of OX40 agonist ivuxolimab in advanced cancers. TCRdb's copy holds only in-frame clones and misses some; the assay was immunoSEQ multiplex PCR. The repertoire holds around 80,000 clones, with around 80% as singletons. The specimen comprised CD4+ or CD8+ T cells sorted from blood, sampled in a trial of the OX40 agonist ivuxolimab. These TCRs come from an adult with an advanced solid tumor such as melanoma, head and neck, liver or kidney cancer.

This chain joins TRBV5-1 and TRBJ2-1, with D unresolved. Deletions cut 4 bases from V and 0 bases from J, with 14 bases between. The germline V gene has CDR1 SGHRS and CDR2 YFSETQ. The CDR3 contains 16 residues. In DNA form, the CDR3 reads TGCGCCAGCAGCCGTGAGGCGGTCAGCTCCTACAATGAGCAGTTCTTC. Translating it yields CASSREAVSSYNEQFF. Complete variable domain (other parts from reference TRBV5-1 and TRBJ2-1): KAGVTQTPRYLIKTRGQQVTLSCSPISGHRSVSWYQQTPGQGLQFLFEYFSETQRNKGNFPGRFSGRQFSNSRSEMNVSTLELGDSALYLCASSREAVSSYNEQFFGPGTRLTVL.

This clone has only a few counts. The DNA of the CDR3 is TGTGCCAGCAGTTCCCTACCTGTTGGAAGCAATCAGCCCCAGCATTTT. This encodes CASSSLPVGSNQPQHF. The chain uses TRBV28 and TRBJ1-5; D is uncertain. Germline V lookup: CDR1 MDHEN, CDR2 SYDVKM. V was shortened by 4 bases and J by 1 base, with 14 bases between the two germline ends. CDR3 length equals 16 residues.

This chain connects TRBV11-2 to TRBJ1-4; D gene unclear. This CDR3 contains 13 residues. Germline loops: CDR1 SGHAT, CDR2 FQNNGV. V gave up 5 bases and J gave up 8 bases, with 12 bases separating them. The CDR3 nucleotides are TGTGCCAGCAGCCCGATTAAGGGCGAAAAACTGTTTTTT. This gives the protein CASSPIKGEKLFF.

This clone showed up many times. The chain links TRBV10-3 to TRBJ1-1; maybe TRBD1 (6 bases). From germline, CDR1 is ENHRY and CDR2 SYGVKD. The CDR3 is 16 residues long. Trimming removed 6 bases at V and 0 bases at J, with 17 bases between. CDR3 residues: CAIRDSEGRMNTEAFF. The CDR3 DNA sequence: TGTGCCATCAGGGACAGCGAAGGGCGAATGAACACTGAAGCTTTCTTT.

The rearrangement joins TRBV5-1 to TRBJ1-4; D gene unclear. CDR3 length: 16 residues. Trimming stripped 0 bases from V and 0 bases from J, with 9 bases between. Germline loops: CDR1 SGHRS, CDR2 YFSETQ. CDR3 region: CASSLGPLSTNEKLFF. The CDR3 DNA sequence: TGCGCCAGCAGCTTGGGACCGCTTTCAACTAATGAAAAACTGTTTTTT. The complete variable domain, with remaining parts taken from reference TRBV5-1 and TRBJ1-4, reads KAGVTQTPRYLIKTRGQQVTLSCSPISGHRSVSWYQQTPGQGLQFLFEYFSETQRNKGNFPGRFSGRQFSNSRSEMNVSTLELGDSALYLCASSLGPLSTNEKLFFGSGTQLSVL.

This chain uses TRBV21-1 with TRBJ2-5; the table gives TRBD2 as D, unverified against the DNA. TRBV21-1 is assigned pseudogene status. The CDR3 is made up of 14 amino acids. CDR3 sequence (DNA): TGTGCCAGCAGCAAAGTCAACGAGCAAGAGACCCAGTACTTC. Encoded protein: CASSKVNEQETQYF.

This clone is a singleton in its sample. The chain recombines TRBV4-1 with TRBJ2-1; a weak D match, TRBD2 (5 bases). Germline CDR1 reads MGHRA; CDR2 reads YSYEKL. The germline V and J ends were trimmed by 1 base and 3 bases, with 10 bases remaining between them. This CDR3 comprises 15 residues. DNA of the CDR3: TGCGCCAGCAGCCAAGGACGAGCGGACTACAATGAGCAGTTCTTC. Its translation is CASSQGRADYNEQFF.

CDR3: CASTLSSLGSPLHF. In DNA, the CDR3 is TGTGCCAGCACCCTATCCTCACTGGGGTCACCCCTCCACTTT. V gene TRBV28 combines with J gene TRBJ1-6; D gene unclear. Germline values: CDR1 MDHEN, CDR2 SYDVKM. The CDR3 length is 14 residues. V lost 7 bases and J lost 10, with 17 bases in between.

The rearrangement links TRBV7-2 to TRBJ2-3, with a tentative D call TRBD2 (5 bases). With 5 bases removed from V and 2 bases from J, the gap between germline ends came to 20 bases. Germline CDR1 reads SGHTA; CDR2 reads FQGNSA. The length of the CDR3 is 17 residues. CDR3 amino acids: CASSPRGRGSNTDTQYF. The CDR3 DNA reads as TGTGCCAGCAGCCCACGGGGTCGAGGGTCCAACACAGATACGCAGTATTTT.

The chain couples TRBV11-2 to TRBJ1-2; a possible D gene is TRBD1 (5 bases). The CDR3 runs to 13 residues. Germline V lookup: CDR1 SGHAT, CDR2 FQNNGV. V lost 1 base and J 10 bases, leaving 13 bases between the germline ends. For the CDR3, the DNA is TGTGCCAGCAGCTTAGGGCCGGGGGGGAACTACACCTTC. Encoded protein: CASSLGPGGNYTF.

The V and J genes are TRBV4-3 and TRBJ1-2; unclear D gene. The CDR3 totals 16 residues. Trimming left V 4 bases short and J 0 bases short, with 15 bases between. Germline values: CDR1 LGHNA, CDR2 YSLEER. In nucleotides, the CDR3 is TGCGCCAGCAGCCCCAGAAGGGAGAATCCTAACTATGGCTACACCTTC. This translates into CASSPRRENPNYGYTF.

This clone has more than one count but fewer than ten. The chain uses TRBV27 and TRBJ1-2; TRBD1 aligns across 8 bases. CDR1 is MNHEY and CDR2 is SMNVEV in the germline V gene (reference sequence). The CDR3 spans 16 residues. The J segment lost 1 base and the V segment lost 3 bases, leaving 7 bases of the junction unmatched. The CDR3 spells CASSFRGQGRNYGYTF. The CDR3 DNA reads TGTGCCAGCAGTTTCCGTGGACAGGGCCGTAACTATGGCTACACCTTC.

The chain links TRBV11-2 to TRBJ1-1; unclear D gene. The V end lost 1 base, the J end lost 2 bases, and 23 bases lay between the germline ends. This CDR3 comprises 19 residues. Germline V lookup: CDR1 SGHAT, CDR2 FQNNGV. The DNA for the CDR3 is TGTGCCAGCAGCTTAGGGTCGCTTTTATCGGCAGTACTAAACACTGAAGCTTTCTTT. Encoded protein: CASSLGSLLSAVLNTEAFF.

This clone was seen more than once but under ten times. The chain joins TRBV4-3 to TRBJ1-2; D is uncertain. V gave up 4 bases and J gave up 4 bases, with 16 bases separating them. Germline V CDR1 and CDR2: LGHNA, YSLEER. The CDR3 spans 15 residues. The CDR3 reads CASSRGVTDPYGYTF. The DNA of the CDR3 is TGCGCCAGCAGCCGGGGAGTTACGGATCCCTATGGCTACACCTTC.

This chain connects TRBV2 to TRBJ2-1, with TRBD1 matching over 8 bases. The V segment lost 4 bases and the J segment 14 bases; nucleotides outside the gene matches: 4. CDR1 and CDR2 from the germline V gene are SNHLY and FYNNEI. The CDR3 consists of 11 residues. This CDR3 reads CASSGGTGEFF. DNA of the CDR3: TGTGCCAGCAGTGGCGGGACAGGAGAGTTCTTC. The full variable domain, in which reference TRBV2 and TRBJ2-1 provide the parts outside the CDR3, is EPEVTQTPSHQVTQMGQEVILRCVPISNHLYFYWYRQILGQKVEFLVSFYNNEISEKSEIFDDQFSVERPDGSNFTLKIRSTKLEDSAMYFCASSGGTGEFFGPGTRLTVL.

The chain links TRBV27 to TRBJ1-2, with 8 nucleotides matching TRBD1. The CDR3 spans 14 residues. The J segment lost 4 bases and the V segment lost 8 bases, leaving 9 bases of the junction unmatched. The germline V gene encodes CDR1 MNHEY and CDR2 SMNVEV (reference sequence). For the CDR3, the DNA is TGTGCCAGCTCTGCGACAGGGGCCCTCTATGGCTACACCTTC. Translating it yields CASSATGALYGYTF.

The CDR3 loop reads CASSRLFLTDTQYF. The CDR3 nucleotides are TGTGCCAGCAGCCGACTCTTCTTGACAGATACGCAGTATTTT. This chain links TRBV7-2 with TRBJ2-3; D uncertain. This CDR3 is 14 amino acids long. The V end was cut by 5 bases, the J end by 3 bases, with 12 bases between. Germline CDR1 SGHTA, CDR2 FQGNSA.

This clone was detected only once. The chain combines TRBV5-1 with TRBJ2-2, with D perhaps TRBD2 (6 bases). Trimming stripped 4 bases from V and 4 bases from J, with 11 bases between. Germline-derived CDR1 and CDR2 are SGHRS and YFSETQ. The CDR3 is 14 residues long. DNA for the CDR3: TGCGCCAGCAGCAGTAGCGGACTCACCGGGGAGCTGTTTTTT. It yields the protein CASSSSGLTGELFF.

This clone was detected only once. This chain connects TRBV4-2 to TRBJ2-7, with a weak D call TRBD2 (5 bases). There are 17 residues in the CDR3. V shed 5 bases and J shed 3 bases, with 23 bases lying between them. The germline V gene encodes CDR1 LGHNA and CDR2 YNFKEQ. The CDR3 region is CASSLSRVSGAFYEQYF. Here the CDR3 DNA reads TGTGCCAGCAGCTTAAGCCGAGTAAGCGGCGCCTTCTACGAGCAGTACTTC.

The CDR3 coding sequence is TGTGCCAGCAGCGCACAGGGGGCAAGGGAAAAACTGTTTTTT. Amino acids: CASSAQGAREKLFF. The chain combines TRBV2 with TRBJ1-4, with TRBD1 matching over 9 bases. Germline CDR1 reads SNHLY; CDR2 reads FYNNEI. This CDR3 is built from 14 residues. V shed 6 bases, J shed 8 bases, and the junction held 7 bases outside the gene matches. Together with reference TRBV2 and TRBJ1-4, the CDR3 gives the full variable domain: EPEVTQTPSHQVTQMGQEVILRCVPISNHLYFYWYRQILGQKVEFLVSFYNNEISEKSEIFDDQFSVERPDGSNFTLKIRSTKLEDSAMYFCASSAQGAREKLFFGSGTQLSVL.

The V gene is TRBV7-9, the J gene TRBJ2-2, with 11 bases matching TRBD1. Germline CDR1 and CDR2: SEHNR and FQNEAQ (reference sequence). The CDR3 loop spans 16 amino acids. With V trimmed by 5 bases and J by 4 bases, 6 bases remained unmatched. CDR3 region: CASSPRGQGATGELFF. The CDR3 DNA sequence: TGTGCCAGCAGCCCACGAGGACAGGGGGCCACCGGGGAGCTGTTTTTT.

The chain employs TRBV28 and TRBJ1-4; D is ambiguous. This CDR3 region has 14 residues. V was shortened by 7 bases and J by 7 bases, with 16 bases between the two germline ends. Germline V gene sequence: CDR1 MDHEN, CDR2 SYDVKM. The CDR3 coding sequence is TGTGCCAGCAACCTGCCAGGAATGGGTGAAAAACTGTTTTTT. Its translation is CASNLPGMGEKLFF.

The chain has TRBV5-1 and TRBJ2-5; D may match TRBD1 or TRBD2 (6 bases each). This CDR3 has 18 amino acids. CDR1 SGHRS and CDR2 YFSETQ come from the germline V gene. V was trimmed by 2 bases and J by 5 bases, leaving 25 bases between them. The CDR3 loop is CASSFEGGKGDYRETQYF. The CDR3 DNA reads TGCGCCAGCAGCTTTGAAGGGGGGAAGGGAGATTATCGGGAGACCCAGTACTTC.

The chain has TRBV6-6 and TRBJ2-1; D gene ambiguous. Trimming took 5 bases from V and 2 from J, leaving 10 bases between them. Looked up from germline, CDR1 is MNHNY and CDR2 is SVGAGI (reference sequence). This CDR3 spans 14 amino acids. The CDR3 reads CASSPGSTYNEQFF. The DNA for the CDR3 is TGTGCCAGCAGTCCCGGCTCCACCTACAATGAGCAGTTCTTC.